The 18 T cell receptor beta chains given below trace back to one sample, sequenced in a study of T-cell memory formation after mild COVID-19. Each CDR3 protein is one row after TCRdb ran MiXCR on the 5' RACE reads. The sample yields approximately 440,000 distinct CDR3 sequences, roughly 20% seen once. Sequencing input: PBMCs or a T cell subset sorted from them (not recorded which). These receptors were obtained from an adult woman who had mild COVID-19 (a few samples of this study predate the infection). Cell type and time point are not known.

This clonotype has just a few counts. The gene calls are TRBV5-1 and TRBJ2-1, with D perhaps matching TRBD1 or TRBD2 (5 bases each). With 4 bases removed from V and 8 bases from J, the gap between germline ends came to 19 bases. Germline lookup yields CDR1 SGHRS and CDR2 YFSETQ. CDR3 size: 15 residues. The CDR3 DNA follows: TGCGCCAGCAGCCTAGGGACCAGAGCGCTTGATGAGCAGTTCTTC. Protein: CASSLGTRALDEQFF.

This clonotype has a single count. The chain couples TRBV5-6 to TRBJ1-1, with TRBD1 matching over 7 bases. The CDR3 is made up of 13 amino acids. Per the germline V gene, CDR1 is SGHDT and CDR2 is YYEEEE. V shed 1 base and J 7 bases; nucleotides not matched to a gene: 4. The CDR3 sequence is CASSLLGTDEAFF. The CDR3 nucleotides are TGTGCCAGCAGCTTGTTGGGGACAGATGAAGCTTTCTTT.

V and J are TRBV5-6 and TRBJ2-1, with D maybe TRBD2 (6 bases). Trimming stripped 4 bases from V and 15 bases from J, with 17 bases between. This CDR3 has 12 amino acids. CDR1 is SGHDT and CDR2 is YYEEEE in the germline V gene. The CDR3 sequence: CASSSGRSSWFF. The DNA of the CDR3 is TGTGCCAGCAGCAGTGGGAGGTCCAGTTGGTTCTTC.

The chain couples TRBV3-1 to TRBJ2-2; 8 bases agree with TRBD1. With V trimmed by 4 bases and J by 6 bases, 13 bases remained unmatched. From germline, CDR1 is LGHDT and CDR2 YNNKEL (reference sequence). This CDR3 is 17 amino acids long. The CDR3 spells CASSPLYLDRGPGELFF. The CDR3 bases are TGTGCCAGCAGCCCGCTCTACCTTGACAGGGGTCCCGGGGAGCTGTTTTTT.

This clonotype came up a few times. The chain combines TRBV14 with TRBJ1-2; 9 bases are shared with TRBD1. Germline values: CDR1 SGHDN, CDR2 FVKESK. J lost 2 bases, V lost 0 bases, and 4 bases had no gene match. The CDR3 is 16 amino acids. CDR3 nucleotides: TGTGCCAGCAGCCAAGATCACGGACAGGGGAACTATGGCTACACCTTC. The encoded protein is CASSQDHGQGNYGYTF. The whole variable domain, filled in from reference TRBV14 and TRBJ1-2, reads EAGVTQFPSHSVIEKGQTVTLRCDPISGHDNLYWYRRVMGKEIKFLLHFVKESKQDESGMPNNRFLAERTGGTYSTLKVQPAELEDSGVYFCASSQDHGQGNYGYTFGSGTRLTVV.

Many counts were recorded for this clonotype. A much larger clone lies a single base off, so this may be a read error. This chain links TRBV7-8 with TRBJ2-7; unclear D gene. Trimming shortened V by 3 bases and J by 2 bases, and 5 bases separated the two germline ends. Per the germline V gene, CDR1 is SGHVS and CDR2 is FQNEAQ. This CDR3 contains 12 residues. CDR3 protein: CASSLDPYEQYF. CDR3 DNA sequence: TGTGCCAGCAGCTTGGACCCCTACGAGCAGTACTTC.

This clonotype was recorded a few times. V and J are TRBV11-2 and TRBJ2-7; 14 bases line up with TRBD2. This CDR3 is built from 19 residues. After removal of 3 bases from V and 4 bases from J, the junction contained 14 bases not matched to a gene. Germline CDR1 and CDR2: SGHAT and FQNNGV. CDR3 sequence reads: CASSFTITGTSGSIYEQYF. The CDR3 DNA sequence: TGTGCCAGCAGCTTCACAATCACCGGGACTAGCGGGAGTATATACGAGCAGTACTTC.

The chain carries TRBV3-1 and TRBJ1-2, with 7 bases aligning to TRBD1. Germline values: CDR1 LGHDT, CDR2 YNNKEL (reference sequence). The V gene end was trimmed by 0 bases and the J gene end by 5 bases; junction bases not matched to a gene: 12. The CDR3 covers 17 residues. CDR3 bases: TGTGCCAGCAGCCAAGAGGGTGGTAGGACAGGCGAATATGGCTACACCTTC. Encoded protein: CASSQEGGRTGEYGYTF. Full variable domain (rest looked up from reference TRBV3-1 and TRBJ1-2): DTAVSQTPKYLVTQMGNDKSIKCEQNLGHDTMYWYKQDSKKFLKIMFSYNNKELIINETVPNRFSPKSPDKAHLNLHINSLELGDSAVYFCASSQEGGRTGEYGYTFGSGTRLTVV.

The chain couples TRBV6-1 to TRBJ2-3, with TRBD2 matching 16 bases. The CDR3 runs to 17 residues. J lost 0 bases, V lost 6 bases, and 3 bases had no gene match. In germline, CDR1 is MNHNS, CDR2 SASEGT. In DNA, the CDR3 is TGTGCCAGCAGGTGGGGACTAGCGGGAGGGAGCACAGATACGCAGTATTTT. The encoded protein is CASRWGLAGGSTDTQYF.

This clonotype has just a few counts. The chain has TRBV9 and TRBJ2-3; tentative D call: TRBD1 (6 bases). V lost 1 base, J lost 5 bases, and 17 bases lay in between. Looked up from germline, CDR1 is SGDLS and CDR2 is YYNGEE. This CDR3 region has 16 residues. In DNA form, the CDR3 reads TGTGCCAGCAGCGTAACAGGGATTGGCTCACAAGATACGCAGTATTTT. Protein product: CASSVTGIGSQDTQYF.

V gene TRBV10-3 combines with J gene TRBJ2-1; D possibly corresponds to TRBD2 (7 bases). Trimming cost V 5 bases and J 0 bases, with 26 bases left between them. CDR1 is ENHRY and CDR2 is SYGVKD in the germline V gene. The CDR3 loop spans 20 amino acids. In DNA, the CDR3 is TGTGCCATCAGTCAAGACCCCCGTGCGGGGGCCCACAGCTCCTACAATGAGCAGTTCTTC. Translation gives CAISQDPRAGAHSSYNEQFF.

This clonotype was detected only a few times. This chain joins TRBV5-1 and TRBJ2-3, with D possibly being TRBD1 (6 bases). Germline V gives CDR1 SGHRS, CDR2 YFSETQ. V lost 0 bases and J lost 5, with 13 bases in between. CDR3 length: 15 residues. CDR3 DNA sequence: TGCGCCAGCAGCTTGGCCGGGCAGGGGATAGATACGCAGTATTTT. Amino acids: CASSLAGQGIDTQYF.

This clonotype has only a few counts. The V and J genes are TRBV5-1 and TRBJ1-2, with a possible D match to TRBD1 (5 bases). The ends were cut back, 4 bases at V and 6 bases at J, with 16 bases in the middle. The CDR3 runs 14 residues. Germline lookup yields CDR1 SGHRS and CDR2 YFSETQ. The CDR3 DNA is TGCGCCAGCAGCCTGGGACGCCCAAGGGATGGCTACACCTTC. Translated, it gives CASSLGRPRDGYTF.

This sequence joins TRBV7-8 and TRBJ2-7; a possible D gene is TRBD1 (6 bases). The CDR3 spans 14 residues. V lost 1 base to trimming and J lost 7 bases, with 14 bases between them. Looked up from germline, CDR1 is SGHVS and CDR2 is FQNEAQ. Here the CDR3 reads CASSLGAGAGEQYF. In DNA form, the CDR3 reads TGTGCCAGCAGCTTAGGGGCAGGGGCTGGTGAGCAGTACTTC.

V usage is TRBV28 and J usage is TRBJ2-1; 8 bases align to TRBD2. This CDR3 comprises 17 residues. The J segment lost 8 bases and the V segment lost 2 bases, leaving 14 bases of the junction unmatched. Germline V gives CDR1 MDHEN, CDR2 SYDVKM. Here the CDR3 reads CASSLPPWSGGDYEQFF. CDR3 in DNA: TGTGCCAGCAGTTTACCCCCGTGGAGCGGGGGAGACTATGAGCAGTTCTTC.

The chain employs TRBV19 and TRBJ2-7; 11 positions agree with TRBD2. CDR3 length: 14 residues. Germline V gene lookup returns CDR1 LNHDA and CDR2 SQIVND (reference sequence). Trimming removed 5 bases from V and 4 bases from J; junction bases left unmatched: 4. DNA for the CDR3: TGTGCCAGTAGTGAGACTAGCGGGATTTACGAGCAGTACTTC. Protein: CASSETSGIYEQYF.

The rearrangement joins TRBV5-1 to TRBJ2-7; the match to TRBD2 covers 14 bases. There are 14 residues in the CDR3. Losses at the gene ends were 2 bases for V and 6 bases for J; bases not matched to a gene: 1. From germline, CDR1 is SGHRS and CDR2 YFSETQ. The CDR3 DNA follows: TGCGCCAGCAGCTTCGGACTAGCGGGAGGCGAGCAGTACTTC. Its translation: CASSFGLAGGEQYF.

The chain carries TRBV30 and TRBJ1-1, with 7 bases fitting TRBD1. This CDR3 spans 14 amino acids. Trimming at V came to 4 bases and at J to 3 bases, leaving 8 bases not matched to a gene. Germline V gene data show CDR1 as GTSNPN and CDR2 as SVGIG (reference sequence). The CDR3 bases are TGTGCCTGGACCCAGGGGGTAGGTGACACTGAAGCTTTCTTT. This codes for CAWTQGVGDTEAFF.